Below, 25 T cell receptor beta chains from the same sample are listed, as sequenced in a study of shared clonotypes between healthy human individuals. Clones were read by immunoSEQ multiplex PCR, and TCRdb kept only the in-frame ones, dropping some. The repertoire holds 2,500,000 or so clones, with approximately 90% as singletons. The sequenced sample consisted of naive CD4+ T cells sorted from blood. Noted subset: CD45RA+ positively selected. The receptors stem from a man between 18 and 29 years old in good health.

The chain joins TRBV11-3 to TRBJ2-7; TRBD2 matches at 11 bases. V lost 5 bases, J lost 2 bases, and 5 bases stayed unmatched. Germline CDR1 SGHNT, CDR2 YENEEA. CDR3 length: 15 amino acids. The CDR3 DNA follows: TGTGCCAGCAGCCTGACTAGCGGGGCCGCCTACGAGCAGTACTTC. Its protein is CASSLTSGAAYEQYF. Complete variable domain (other parts from reference TRBV11-3 and TRBJ2-7): EAGVVQSPRYKIIEKKQPVAFWCNPISGHNTLYWYLQNLGQGPELLIRYENEEAVDDSQLPKDRFSAERLKGVDSTLKIQPAELGDSAVYLCASSLTSGAAYEQYFGPGTRLTVT.

The chain combines TRBV9 with TRBJ1-4; a possible D gene is TRBD1 (5 bases). The CDR3 sequence is 17 residues long. Trimming left V 3 bases short and J 8 bases short, with 23 bases between. Germline CDR1 SGDLS, CDR2 YYNGEE. The CDR3 bases are TGTGCCAGCAGCGGGAAACCTCGGACAAGATCGATAGAAAAACTGTTTTTT. This sequence encodes CASSGKPRTRSIEKLFF.

This clone was detected only once. V and J are TRBV6-5 and TRBJ2-7; TRBD2 matches at 10 bases. The V gene's germline CDR1 is MNHEY and CDR2 SVGAGI. V dropped 2 bases and J dropped 2; count of bases not matched to a gene: 6. The length of the CDR3 is 16 residues. The CDR3 bases are TGTGCCAGCAGTTACGCAGGACTAGCGGAAACCTACGAGCAGTACTTC. This gives the protein CASSYAGLAETYEQYF.

The chain is built from TRBV15 and TRBJ2-5; either TRBD1 or TRBD2 may supply D (5 bases each). The CDR3 contains 14 residues. V dropped 0 bases and J dropped 4 bases, with 9 bases sitting between them. Per the germline V gene, CDR1 is LNHNV and CDR2 is YYDKDF (reference sequence). CDR3 sequence: CATSRDQGVETQYF. The CDR3 nucleotides read TGTGCCACCAGCAGAGATCAGGGAGTAGAGACCCAGTACTTC.

In regard to this clone: This sample also contains other DNA sequences that code for the same CDR3. The chain employs TRBV28 and TRBJ1-1, with D possibly matching TRBD1 (5 bases). CDR3 length: 12 residues. Trimming left V 6 bases short and J 1 base short, with 6 bases between. Germline V gene data show CDR1 as MDHEN and CDR2 as SYDVKM. The CDR3, as DNA: TGTGCCAGCAGGGGGCCGAACACTGAAGCTTTCTTT. Translated: CASRGPNTEAFF.

The chain joins TRBV5-5 to TRBJ2-5; possible D gene TRBD1, 6 bases. V dropped 1 base and J dropped 2 bases, with 9 bases sitting between them. In germline, CDR1 is SGHKS, CDR2 YYEKEE (reference sequence). The CDR3 totals 14 residues. The CDR3 DNA is TGTGCCAGCAGCTTGACGGACAGACAAGAGACCCAGTACTTC. Protein sequence: CASSLTDRQETQYF.

This chain links TRBV7-9 with TRBJ1-2, with D hard to call. V gave up 5 bases and J gave up 7 bases, with 8 bases separating them. This CDR3 has 11 amino acids. CDR1 is SEHNR, CDR2 FQNEAQ, per germline (reference sequence). The CDR3 is CASSQQLGYTF. The CDR3 DNA follows: TGTGCCAGCAGCCAACAGCTTGGCTACACCTTC.

The chain has TRBV19 and TRBJ1-2; D gene unclear. From germline, CDR1 is LNHDA and CDR2 SQIVND (reference sequence). The V end was cut by 1 base, the J end by 4 bases, with 13 bases between. The CDR3 contains 15 residues. CDR3 in DNA: TGTGCCAGTAGTATAGGGATGGCAGGCTTCTATGGCTACACCTTC. Its protein is CASSIGMAGFYGYTF.

The chain recombines TRBV6-6 with TRBJ2-5; D is undetermined. Looked up from germline, CDR1 is MNHNY and CDR2 is SVGAGI (reference sequence). This CDR3 is 12 amino acids long. Trimming removed 2 bases from V and 5 bases from J, with 6 bases in between. CDR3 coding DNA: TGTGCCAGCAGTTACGGATTGGAGACCCAGTACTTC. Translated, it gives CASSYGLETQYF.

J is TRBJ2-7 and V is TRBV28, with D unresolved. The germline gives CDR1 MDHEN, CDR2 SYDVKM. The CDR3 is 14 amino acids. The V gene lost 3 bases and the J gene lost 6 bases, with 15 bases spanning the gap. The CDR3 DNA reads TGTGCCAGCAGTTTTAGCTTTTTAAACAGCGAGCAGTACTTC. This translates into CASSFSFLNSEQYF.

The chain is built from TRBV7-8 and TRBJ2-1; TRBD2 aligns across 9 bases. The CDR3 totals 17 residues. CDR1 is SGHVS, CDR2 FQNEAQ, per germline. The ends lost 0 bases at V and 1 base at J; junction bases unmatched: 4. The chain's CDR3 is CASSLALAGASYNEQFF. The CDR3 nucleotides are TGTGCCAGCAGCTTAGCTTTAGCGGGGGCATCCTACAATGAGCAGTTCTTC.

The V and J genes are TRBV9 and TRBJ2-1; D not certain. CDR1 and CDR2 from the germline V gene are SGDLS and YYNGEE. Trimming removed 3 bases from V and 9 bases from J, with 16 bases in between. CDR3 size: 14 residues. The CDR3 sequence is CASSDRLGSAEQFF. CDR3 nucleotides: TGTGCCAGCAGCGACCGTCTAGGGTCCGCTGAGCAGTTCTTC. Full variable domain (remainder filled in from reference TRBV9 and TRBJ2-1): DSGVTQTPKHLITATGQRVTLRCSPRSGDLSVYWYQQSLDQGLQFLIQYYNGEERAKGNILERFSAQQFPDLHSELNLSSLELGDSALYFCASSDRLGSAEQFFGPGTRLTVL.

V and J are TRBV29-1 and TRBJ2-5, with 12 nucleotides matching TRBD2. The CDR3 runs 15 residues. V was clipped by 1 base and J by 2 bases; unmatched bases: 2. Per germline, CDR1 SQVTM and CDR2 ANQGSEA. The DNA for the CDR3 is TGCAGCGTTGAAGGACTAGCGGGGGAACAAGAGACCCAGTACTTC. It translates to CSVEGLAGEQETQYF.

V gene TRBV19 combines with J gene TRBJ2-7, with TRBD2 matching over 8 bases. Germline V gene lookup returns CDR1 LNHDA and CDR2 SQIVND (reference sequence). V gave up 5 bases and J gave up 0 bases; unmatched junction bases: 9. The CDR3 is 16 amino acids. Here the CDR3 reads CASSLAAGAISYEQYF. DNA for the CDR3: TGTGCCAGTAGTCTCGCAGCGGGGGCGATCTCCTACGAGCAGTACTTC.

The chain couples TRBV5-1 to TRBJ2-1; D is unresolved. Germline V gene sequence: CDR1 SGHRS, CDR2 YFSETQ. The CDR3 length is 18 residues. Between the trimmed V and J ends, which lost 0 bases and 5 bases, there was a span of 21 bases. The CDR3 here is CASSLAPRDGGSHNEQFF. The CDR3 coding sequence is TGCGCCAGCAGCTTGGCCCCAAGAGACGGTGGGTCACACAATGAGCAGTTCTTC.

The gene calls are TRBV6-5 and TRBJ1-2, with no clear D. The CDR3 sequence is 14 residues long. V was pared by 6 bases and J by 2 bases, with 13 bases between. Germline CDR1 MNHEY, CDR2 SVGAGI. CDR3 loop: CASSPAQLNYGYTF. In nucleotides, the CDR3 is TGTGCCAGCAGCCCCGCACAGCTAAACTATGGCTACACCTTC.

V is TRBV5-6 and J is TRBJ1-1, with TRBD1 as a possible D gene (5 bases). In germline, CDR1 is SGHDT, CDR2 YYEEEE. Trimming cost V 4 bases and J 7 bases, with 23 bases left between them. This CDR3 contains 16 residues. In DNA, the CDR3 is TGTGCCAGCAGCCGGAAGCGCGGGACCTTTTTCTTTGAAGCTTTCTTT. This encodes CASSRKRGTFFFEAFF.

J is TRBJ1-3 and V is TRBV9; D may be TRBD1 (5 bases). The CDR3 contains 15 residues. Trimming shortened V by 3 bases and J by 0 bases, and 10 bases separated the two germline ends. Germline V gene sequence: CDR1 SGDLS, CDR2 YYNGEE. CDR3 coding DNA: TGTGCCAGCAGCGCCCTTGGGGGCTCTGGAAACACCATATATTTT. Amino acids: CASSALGGSGNTIYF.

In regard to this clone: Other DNA sequences in this specimen translate into the identical CDR3. The gene calls are TRBV9 and TRBJ1-5; D uncertain. Per the germline V gene, CDR1 is SGDLS and CDR2 is YYNGEE. The CDR3 runs 15 residues. The V end was cut by 0 bases, the J end by 0 bases, with 7 bases between. The CDR3 sequence is CASSVGADSNQPQHF. CDR3 coding DNA: TGTGCCAGCAGCGTAGGAGCAGATAGCAATCAGCCCCAGCATTTT. Full variable domain (outside the CDR3, taken from reference TRBV9 and TRBJ1-5): DSGVTQTPKHLITATGQRVTLRCSPRSGDLSVYWYQQSLDQGLQFLIQYYNGEERAKGNILERFSAQQFPDLHSELNLSSLELGDSALYFCASSVGADSNQPQHFGDGTRLSIL.

This clone appeared once. This rearrangement joins TRBV19 to TRBJ2-2; D ambiguous. The CDR3 extends over 14 amino acids. Germline CDR1 and CDR2: LNHDA and SQIVND (reference sequence). V was clipped by 5 bases and J by 6 bases, with 13 bases between them. The CDR3 protein is CASSPTITAGELFF. Here the CDR3 DNA reads TGTGCCAGTAGTCCGACCATTACGGCCGGGGAGCTGTTTTTT. The full variable domain, with the rest looked up from reference TRBV19 and TRBJ2-2, is DGGITQSPKYLFRKEGQNVTLSCEQNLNHDAMYWYRQDPGQGLRLIYYSQIVNDFQKGDIAEGYSVSREKKESFPLTVTSAQKNPTAFYLCASSPTITAGELFFGEGSRLTVL.

The gene calls are TRBV5-1 and TRBJ2-3; 12 bases fit TRBD2. J gave up 1 base and V 3 bases, and 12 bases lay outside the gene matches. The CDR3 consists of 19 residues. Germline CDR1 is SGHRS and CDR2 is YFSETQ. In DNA, the CDR3 is TGCGCCAGCAGCTCGCGAAGGACTAGCGGGATCGGGGGCACAGATACGCAGTATTTT. This sequence encodes CASSSRRTSGIGGTDTQYF. Supplemented by reference TRBV5-1 and TRBJ2-3, the full variable domain reads KAGVTQTPRYLIKTRGQQVTLSCSPISGHRSVSWYQQTPGQGLQFLFEYFSETQRNKGNFPGRFSGRQFSNSRSEMNVSTLELGDSALYLCASSSRRTSGIGGTDTQYFGPGTRLTVL.

The DNA for the CDR3 is TGCAGCGTTGAGGTCCCCAATCAGCCCCAGCATTTT. Amino acid sequence: CSVEVPNQPQHF. The chain carries TRBV29-1 and TRBJ1-5, with D hard to call. V lost 3 bases, J lost 3 bases, and 6 bases lay in between. Germline loops: CDR1 SQVTM, CDR2 ANQGSEA. There are 12 residues in the CDR3.

Written as DNA, the CDR3 is TGCGCCAGCAGCCGAGGAGAAAGCGCCTACAATGAGCAGTTCTTC. Translated: CASSRGESAYNEQFF. The genes are TRBV5-1 and TRBJ2-1; the D is unclear. The CDR3 is 15 amino acids. The V and J ends lost 4 bases and 2 bases respectively, with 13 bases between them. Germline CDR1 reads SGHRS; CDR2 reads YFSETQ.

The chain uses TRBV19 and TRBJ1-2; D gene uncertain. The V and J ends lost 6 bases and 1 base respectively, with 15 bases between them. The CDR3 consists of 15 residues. The V gene's germline CDR1 is LNHDA and CDR2 SQIVND (reference sequence). CDR3 sequence: CASSRATDLNYGYTF. As DNA, the CDR3 is TGTGCCAGTAGCCGGGCCACAGACCTTAACTATGGCTACACCTTC.

The V and J genes are TRBV7-3 and TRBJ1-6, with 7 bases fitting TRBD1. This CDR3 spans 16 amino acids. The J segment lost 6 bases and the V segment lost 1 base, leaving 6 bases of the junction unmatched. The germline V gene has CDR1 SGHTA and CDR2 FQGTGA. CDR3 in amino acids: CASSLMKPGGNSPLHF. CDR3 nucleotides: TGTGCCAGCAGCTTAATGAAACCAGGGGGTAATTCACCCCTCCACTTT.